These T cell receptor beta chains were read from a single sample in a study of technical replicates of blood from several donors. Only in-frame clones appear in the TCRdb table, and some are missing; sequencing was by immunoSEQ multiplex PCR. The table includes about 68,000 clones, about 97% detected once. Sequencing input: T cells isolated from PBMCs. These receptors were collected from a human donor in good health. CDR3s include the opening cysteine and the closing phenylalanine or tryptophan. The D gene is left open where the match is weak. The size entry is marked missing in some rows and otherwise reads once, few, many or a size class.

clone size	D gene	V gene	J gene	CDR3 DNA	CDR3 protein
NA	NA	TRBV7-9	TRBJ2-2	TGTGCCAGCAGCTGGGGGGTAGCGGAGCTGTTTTTT	CASSWGVAELFF
NA	NA	TRBV9	TRBJ1-2	TGTGCCAGCAGCGTGAACAGGGATGGCTACACCTTC	CASSVNRDGYTF
once	NA	TRBV7-6	TRBJ1-4	TGTGCCAGCAGCGCCCGAACAGGGCCAAGAGGGGAAAAACTGTTTTTT	CASSARTGPRGEKLFF
NA	TRBD2	TRBV7-2	TRBJ2-1	TGTGCCAGCAGCCCGATAGCGGGAGCCTACAATGAGCAGTTCTTC	CASSPIAGAYNEQFF
NA	TRBD1	TRBV7-9	TRBJ1-2	TGTGCCAGCAGCCGCTCTCAGGGGGCGGGAGGCTACACCTTC	CASSRSQGAGGYTF
NA	NA	TRBV5-6	TRBJ1-5	TGTGCCAGCAGCTTGGTATGGCCTCAGCCCCAGCATTTT	CASSLVWPQPQHF
NA	TRBD1	TRBV30	TRBJ2-1	TGTGCCTGGGACAGGGGTTCCTACAATGAGCAGTTCTTC	CAWDRGSYNEQFF
NA	NA	TRBV5-1	TRBJ2-7	TGCGCCAGCAGCTTCGAGGTAGAGCAGTACTTC	CASSFEVEQYF
NA	NA	TRBV2	TRBJ2-3	TGTGCCAGCGGGGCATACAGGGTAACAGATACGCAGTATTTT	CASGAYRVTDTQYF
NA	TRBD1	TRBV5-6	TRBJ2-3	TGTGCCAGCAGTTTTGGGGACAGGGGTACAGATACGCAGTATTTT	CASSFGDRGTDTQYF
NA	NA	TRBV15	TRBJ1-1	TGTGCCACCAGCAGAAAAATAAGGGGCCGGACTGAAGCTTTCTTT	CATSRKIRGRTEAFF
NA	NA	TRBV19	TRBJ2-7	TGTGCCAGTAGTCGGGGCAGGGGAAAGGAGTACGAGCAGTACTTC	CASSRGRGKEYEQYF
once	NA	TRBV6-5	TRBJ2-7	TGTGCCAGCAGTTACTCGACCGGAGCTACCTACGAGCAGTACTTC	CASSYSTGATYEQYF
NA	NA	TRBV2	TRBJ2-7	TGTGCCAGCAGCCCAGCGGCTTACTACGAGCAGTACTTC	CASSPAAYYEQYF
NA	NA	TRBV14	TRBJ1-1	TGTGCCAGCAGCCAAGACAGGGTAACTGAAGCTTTCTTT	CASSQDRVTEAFF
NA	TRBD1	TRBV25-1	TRBJ2-3	TGTGCCAGCAGTGGTTGGGACAGGATCCCAGATACGCAGTATTTT	CASSGWDRIPDTQYF